This T cell receptor beta chain is from a study of graft-versus-host responses after intestinal transplantation. Of note for this clone: Its antigen remains unknown.

This CDR3 is built from 13 residues. V shed 2 bases and J 4 bases; nucleotides not matched to a gene: 2. Germline V gives CDR1 MNHEY, CDR2 SVGAGI. Here immunoSEQ multiplex PCR was the method, and the copy in TCRdb shows in-frame clones only, minus some. Of more than 90,000 clones listed, approximately 93% were seen once; the top ten hold 1.2%. This TCR was sampled from a human donor who was the organ donor for an intestinal transplant. This sequence joins TRBV6-5 and TRBJ2-7, with 7 bases aligning to TRBD1. The specimen was unstimulated CD8+ T cells sorted from spleen or lymph node cells, collected before transplant. The CDR3 reads CASSYATGYEQYF. CDR3 coding DNA: TGTGCCAGCAGTTACGCGACAGGGTACGAGCAGTACTTC.